A single sample gave rise to the 14 T cell receptor beta chains below, sequenced in a study of blood T cell repertoires in COVID-19. Data came from immunoSEQ multiplex PCR; TCRdb stores just in-frame clones and leaves some out. In the table there are approximately 150,000 clones, 89% of which are singletons. The source material was peripheral blood. Receptors originate from a human donor in a cohort sampled during active COVID-19.

V gene TRBV5-1 combines with J gene TRBJ1-2; 7 bases map to TRBD1. The germline CDR1 and CDR2 sequences are SGHRS and YFSETQ. This CDR3 is built from 15 residues. J was trimmed by 6 bases and V by 1 base; bases with no gene match: 9. This CDR3 reads CASSLLTGQLDGYTF. The CDR3 nucleotides are TGCGCCAGCAGCTTGCTGACAGGGCAGTTGGATGGCTACACCTTC.

This clone has just one count. V gene TRBV5-6 combines with J gene TRBJ2-5; TRBD1 is a possible D gene (6 bases). V lost 1 base and J 0 bases, leaving 13 bases between the germline ends. The length of the CDR3 is 16 residues. Germline assignment: CDR1 SGHDT and CDR2 YYEEEE. The CDR3 DNA reads as TGTGCCAGCAGCTTGTCCACAGGGAAATACCAAGAGACCCAGTACTTC. Translating gives CASSLSTGKYQETQYF.

V is TRBV15 and J is TRBJ2-5, with a weak D call TRBD2 (5 bases). V gave up 1 base and J gave up 2 bases, with 11 bases separating them. Germline CDR1 and CDR2: LNHNV and YYDKDF (reference sequence). The CDR3 runs 15 residues. The DNA for the CDR3 is TGTGCCACCAGCAGAGTTGGACTCCTACAAGAGACCCAGTACTTC. Protein: CATSRVGLLQETQYF. Drawing the rest from reference TRBV15 and TRBJ2-5, the complete variable domain is DAMVIQNPRYQVTQFGKPVTLSCSQTLNHNVMYWYQQKSSQAPKLLFHYYDKDFNNEADTPDNFQSRRPNTSFCFLDIRSPGLGDTAMYLCATSRVGLLQETQYFGPGTRLLVL.

V is TRBV7-2 and J is TRBJ2-3, with 9 positions matching TRBD1. CDR1 and CDR2 from the germline V gene are SGHTA and FQGNSA. Losses at the gene ends were 1 base for V and 4 bases for J; bases not matched to a gene: 3. This CDR3 has 15 residues. Here the CDR3 DNA reads TGTGCCAGCAGCTTAGACAGGGGGCCGGCAGATACGCAGTATTTT. The encoded protein is CASSLDRGPADTQYF. The full variable domain, in which reference TRBV7-2 and TRBJ2-3 provide the parts outside the CDR3, is GAGVSQSPSNKVTEKGKDVELRCDPISGHTALYWYRQSLGQGLEFLIYFQGNSAPDKSGLPSDRFSAERTGGSVSTLTIQRTQQEDSAVYLCASSLDRGPADTQYFGPGTRLTVL.

CDR3 amino acids: CASSETVDTQYF. The CDR3 coding sequence is TGTGCCAGCAGTGAGACAGTGGATACGCAGTATTTT. The chain recombines TRBV2 with TRBJ2-3, with a possible D match to TRBD1 (5 bases). Trimming left V 3 bases short and J 6 bases short, with 7 bases between. The CDR3 length is 12 residues. CDR1 SNHLY and CDR2 FYNNEI come from the germline V gene.

The rearrangement uses TRBV19 and TRBJ1-5, with D uncertain. The CDR3 sequence is 15 residues long. CDR1 and CDR2 (germline): LNHDA, SQIVND (reference sequence). V shed 6 bases and J shed 4 bases, with 16 bases lying between them. CDR3 protein: CASRMSLYNNQPQHF. CDR3 sequence (DNA): TGTGCCAGTAGAATGTCCCTCTATAATAATCAGCCCCAGCATTTT.

The gene calls are TRBV23-1 and TRBJ2-1; a weak D match, TRBD1 (6 bases). TRBV23-1 is designated an ORF whose function remains uncertain. The CDR3 length is 13 residues. V was trimmed by 4 bases and J by 6 bases, leaving 10 bases between them. The CDR3 region is CASSPNRVNEQFF. For the CDR3, the DNA is TGCGCCAGCAGTCCTAACAGGGTCAATGAGCAGTTCTTC.

This clone was observed a handful of times. This chain joins TRBV6-2 or TRBV6-3 and TRBJ1-5; D ambiguous. Germline V gene data show CDR1 as MNHEY and CDR2 as SVGEGT. The CDR3 is 12 residues long. The V gene lost 6 bases and the J gene lost 4 bases, with 7 bases spanning the gap. CDR3: CASSAQNQPQHF. The DNA for the CDR3 is TGTGCCAGCAGCGCACAGAATCAGCCCCAGCATTTT.

The chain joins TRBV5-1 to TRBJ2-7; TRBD1 matches 12 bases. From germline, CDR1 is SGHRS and CDR2 YFSETQ. V gave up 8 bases and J gave up 2 bases; unmatched junction bases: 5. This CDR3 is 14 amino acids long. Here the CDR3 reads CASSGTGGPYEQYF. In DNA, the CDR3 is TGCGCCAGTTCCGGGACAGGGGGCCCCTACGAGCAGTACTTC.

The count of this clone is one. As DNA, the CDR3 is TGTGCCAGCAGTGTACTAGCTTTCACAGATACGCAGTATTTT. Protein product: CASSVLAFTDTQYF. The chain couples TRBV2 to TRBJ2-3; D perhaps matches TRBD2 (6 bases). This CDR3 spans 14 amino acids. Germline V gene data show CDR1 as SNHLY and CDR2 as FYNNEI. V was trimmed by 4 bases and J by 2 bases, leaving 10 bases between them.

The rearrangement joins TRBV6-6 to TRBJ1-2; 7 bases are a match to TRBD1. Per germline, CDR1 MNHNY and CDR2 SVGAGI (reference sequence). Unmatched junction bases numbered 5, after V lost 0 bases and J lost 10 bases. This CDR3 has 13 residues. CDR3 loop: CASSYSWQGDYTF. The CDR3 DNA reads as TGTGCCAGCAGTTACTCGTGGCAGGGGGACTACACCTTC.

This chain uses TRBV5-1 with TRBJ2-5, with D unresolved. Germline V gene sequence: CDR1 SGHRS, CDR2 YFSETQ. This CDR3 is 15 amino acids long. The germline V and J ends were trimmed by 0 bases and 1 base, with 10 bases remaining between them. The CDR3 sequence is CASSLAGSIQETQYF. CDR3 nucleotide sequence: TGCGCCAGCAGCTTGGCCGGGTCAATCCAAGAGACCCAGTACTTC. Full variable domain (remainder filled in from reference TRBV5-1 and TRBJ2-5): KAGVTQTPRYLIKTRGQQVTLSCSPISGHRSVSWYQQTPGQGLQFLFEYFSETQRNKGNFPGRFSGRQFSNSRSEMNVSTLELGDSALYLCASSLAGSIQETQYFGPGTRLLVL.

The chain couples TRBV3-1 (or the pseudogene TRBV3-2) to TRBJ1-6, with D tentatively TRBD1 (5 bases). V lost 3 bases, J lost 2 bases, and 11 bases lay in between. Germline values: CDR1 LGHDT, CDR2 YNNKEL (reference sequence). The CDR3 loop spans 16 amino acids. This chain's CDR3 is CASSQGGVPYNSPLHF. The CDR3 region has the DNA TGTGCCAGCAGCCAGGGGGGGGTCCCCTATAATTCACCCCTCCACTTT.

The gene calls are TRBV4-1 and TRBJ1-6, with 11 nucleotides matching TRBD1. CDR1 is MGHRA and CDR2 is YSYEKL in the germline V gene. CDR3 length equals 15 residues. Trimming at V came to 4 bases and at J to 13 bases, leaving 9 bases not matched to a gene. CDR3 in amino acids: CASSLPRDRGSPLHF. DNA for the CDR3: TGCGCCAGCAGCCTACCCCGGGACAGGGGGTCCCCCCTCCACTTT.